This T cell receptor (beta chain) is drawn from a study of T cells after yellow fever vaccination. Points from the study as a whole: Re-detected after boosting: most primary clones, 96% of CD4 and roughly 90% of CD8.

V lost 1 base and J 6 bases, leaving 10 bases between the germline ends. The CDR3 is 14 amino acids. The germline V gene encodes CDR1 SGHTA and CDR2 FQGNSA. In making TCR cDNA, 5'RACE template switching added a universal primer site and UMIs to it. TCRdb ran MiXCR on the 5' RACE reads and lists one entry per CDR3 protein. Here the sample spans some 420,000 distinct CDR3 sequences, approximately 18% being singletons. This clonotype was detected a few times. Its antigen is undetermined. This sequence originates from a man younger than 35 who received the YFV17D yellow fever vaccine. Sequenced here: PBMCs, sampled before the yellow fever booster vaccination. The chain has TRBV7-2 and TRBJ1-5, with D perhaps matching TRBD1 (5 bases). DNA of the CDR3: TGTGCCAGCAGCTTAGGACAGTCAAGTCAGCCCCAGCATTTT. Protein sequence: CASSLGQSSQPQHF.